This T cell receptor beta chain was found in a study of metastatic and nonmetastatic thyroid tumors. About the research overall: Repertoires were compared across blood and tumor or nodule tissue from malignant and benign thyroid patients. Notes on the study in general: According to reports, the diversity of TCR beta was significantly higher in malignant thyroid tumors than in benign nodules, and this held in both blood and tumor samples.

The length of the CDR3 is 16 residues. The junction had 8 bases not matched to a gene; V was cut back by 6 bases and J by 3 bases. CDR1 is WSHSY and CDR2 is SAAADI in the germline V gene. Original processing methods: In papillary thyroid cancer, a distant-metastasis classifier was built using CDR3 differences across clinicopathological groups. TCRdb re-analyzed the PCR reads using MiXCR. In this record, the V and J calls reflect TCRdb's handling and not the investigators' own analysis. The data show 75,000 to 100,000 clones, 9.5% to 15% seen once. Before thyroid surgery, none of the patients had received any treatment. This clone was counted ten times or more. Its antigen is unknown.

The chain combines TRBV10-2 with TRBJ2-2, with 9 bases that match TRBD2. This receptor was taken from a female donor with papillary thyroid cancer or a benign thyroid nodule (not recorded which). Some clones in this sample may be carry-over from other donors' samples. The material sequenced was blood. The CDR3 DNA sequence: TGCGCCAGCAGAGGGGGTAAGCGGGAGGACACCGGGGAGCTGTTTTTT. It yields the protein CASRGGKREDTGELFF.